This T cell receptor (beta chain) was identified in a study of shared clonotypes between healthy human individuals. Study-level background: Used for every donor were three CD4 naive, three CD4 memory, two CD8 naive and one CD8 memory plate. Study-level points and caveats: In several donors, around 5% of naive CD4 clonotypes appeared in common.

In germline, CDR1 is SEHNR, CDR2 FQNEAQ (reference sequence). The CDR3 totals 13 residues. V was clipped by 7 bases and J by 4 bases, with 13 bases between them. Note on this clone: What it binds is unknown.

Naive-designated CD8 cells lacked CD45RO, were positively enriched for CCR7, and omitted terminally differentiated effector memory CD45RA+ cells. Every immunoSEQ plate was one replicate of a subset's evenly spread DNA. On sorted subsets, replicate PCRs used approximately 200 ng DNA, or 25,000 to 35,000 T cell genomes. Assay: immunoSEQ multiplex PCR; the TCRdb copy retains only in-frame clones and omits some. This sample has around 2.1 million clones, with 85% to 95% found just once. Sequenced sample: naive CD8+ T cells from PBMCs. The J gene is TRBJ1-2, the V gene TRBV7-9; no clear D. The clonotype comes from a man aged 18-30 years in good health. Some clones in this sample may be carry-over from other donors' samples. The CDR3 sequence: CASNGPVGYGYTF. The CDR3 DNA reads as TGTGCCAGCAATGGACCCGTCGGCTATGGCTACACCTTC.